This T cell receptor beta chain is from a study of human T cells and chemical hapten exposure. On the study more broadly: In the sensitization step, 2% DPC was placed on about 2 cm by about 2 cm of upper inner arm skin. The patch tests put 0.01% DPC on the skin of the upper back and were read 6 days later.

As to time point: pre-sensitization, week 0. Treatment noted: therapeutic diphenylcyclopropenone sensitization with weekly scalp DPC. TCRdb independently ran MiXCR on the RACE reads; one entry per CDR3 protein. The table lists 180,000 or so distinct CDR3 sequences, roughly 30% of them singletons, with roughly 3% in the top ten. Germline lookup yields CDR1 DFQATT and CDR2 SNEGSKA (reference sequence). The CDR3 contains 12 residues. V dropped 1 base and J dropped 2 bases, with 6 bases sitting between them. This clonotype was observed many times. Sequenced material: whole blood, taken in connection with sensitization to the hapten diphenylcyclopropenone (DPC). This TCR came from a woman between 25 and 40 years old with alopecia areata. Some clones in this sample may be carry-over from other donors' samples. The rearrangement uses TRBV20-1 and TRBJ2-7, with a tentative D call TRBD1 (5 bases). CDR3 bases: TGCAGTGCTAGAGGGGGCCCCTACGAGCAGTACTTC. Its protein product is CSARGGPYEQYF.